Listed below are T cell receptor beta chains from one sample, sequenced in a study of OX40 agonist ivuxolimab in advanced cancers. Assay: immunoSEQ multiplex PCR; the TCRdb copy retains only in-frame clones and omits some. In the table there are some 85,000 clones, more than 85% of which are singletons. Sequencing used CD4+ or CD8+ T cells sorted from blood, obtained in a trial of the OX40 agonist ivuxolimab. These receptors all stem from an adult with an advanced solid tumor such as melanoma, head and neck, liver or kidney cancer. Both conserved end residues are part of each CDR3. A D gene is named only where the DNA matches it firmly. For some rows the clone size is stated as once, few or many, or as a class when expanded; others skip it.

>.|TRBJ2-5|.|TRBV30
TGTGCCTGGAATAGAGGGGGAGAGACCCAGTACTTC
CAWNRGGETQYF
>.|TRBJ1-4|.|TRBV30
TGTGCCTGGAGTGTCTCAGTAATGGAAAAACTGTTTTTT
CAWSVSVMEKLFF
>.|TRBJ2-5|.|TRBV28
TGTGCCAGCGGGCCTAGGGGCGGTTGGGAGACCCAGTACTTC
CASGPRGGWETQYF
>TRBD1|TRBJ2-7|.|TRBV7-2
TGTGCCAGCAGCTTAGAAGGGACAGGGATCTACGAGCAGTACTTC
CASSLEGTGIYEQYF
>.|TRBJ1-3|.|TRBV30
TGTGCCTGGACCGAGGGGCTCTCTGGAAACACCATATATTTT
CAWTEGLSGNTIYF
>TRBD1|TRBJ1-2|.|TRBV25-1
TGTGCCAGCAGAGAAACAGGGGGCGCAAACTATGGCTACACCTTC
CASRETGGANYGYTF
>TRBD2|TRBJ2-1|.|TRBV28
TGTGCCAGCAGTCTCTTAGCGGGAGGTCAGTTCTTC
CASSLLAGGQFF
>.|TRBJ2-7|.|TRBV7-3
TGTGCCAGCACCCTAGGGGGGGGGCGCAACGAGCAGTACTTC
CASTLGGGRNEQYF
>.|TRBJ2-7|.|TRBV7-2
TGTGCCAGCAGCTTTAATGGAGAGCAGTACTTC
CASSFNGEQYF
>.|TRBJ2-2|.|TRBV4-2
TGTGCCAGCAGCCAAGTAGGACAAGACGGGGAGCTGTTTTTT
CASSQVGQDGELFF
>.|TRBJ2-7|.|TRBV4-1
TGCGCCAGCAGCCTTTATTCCGGGATCAACTTCTACGAGCAGTACTTC
CASSLYSGINFYEQYF
>.|TRBJ2-5|.|TRBV11-2
TGTGCCAGCAGCGGGCGCGCGACCCAGTACTTC
CASSGRATQYF
>.|TRBJ2-3|.|TRBV19
TGTGCCAGCGCTGGGGGAGTTCAAGATACGCAGTATTTT
CASAGGVQDTQYF
>.|TRBJ2-7|.|TRBV7-2
TGTGCCAGCAGCTTAAGGGGGGTTGGAGGGAACGAGCAGTACTTC
CASSLRGVGGNEQYF
>.|TRBJ2-2|once|TRBV18
TGTGCCAGCTCCGACTGGCCACAGGACACCGGGGAGCTGTTTTTT
CASSDWPQDTGELFF
>.|TRBJ1-1|.|TRBV29-1
TGCAGCGCTGGGGGGGCGGGCAGTAACACTGAAGCTTTCTTT
CSAGGAGSNTEAFF